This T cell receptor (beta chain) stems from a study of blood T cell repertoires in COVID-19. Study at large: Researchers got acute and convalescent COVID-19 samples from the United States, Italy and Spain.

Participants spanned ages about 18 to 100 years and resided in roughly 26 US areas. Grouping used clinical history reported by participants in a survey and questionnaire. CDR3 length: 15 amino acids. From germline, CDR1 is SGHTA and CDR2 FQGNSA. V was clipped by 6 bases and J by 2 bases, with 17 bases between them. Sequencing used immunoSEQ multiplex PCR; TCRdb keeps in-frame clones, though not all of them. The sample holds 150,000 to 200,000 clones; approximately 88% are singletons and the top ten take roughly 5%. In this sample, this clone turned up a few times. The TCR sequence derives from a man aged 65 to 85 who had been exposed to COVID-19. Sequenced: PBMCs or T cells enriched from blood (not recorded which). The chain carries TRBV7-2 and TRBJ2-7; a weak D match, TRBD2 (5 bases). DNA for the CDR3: TGTGCCAGCAGGCCGGCGGCGGGTCAAACCTACGAGCAGTACTTC. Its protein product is CASRPAAGQTYEQYF.